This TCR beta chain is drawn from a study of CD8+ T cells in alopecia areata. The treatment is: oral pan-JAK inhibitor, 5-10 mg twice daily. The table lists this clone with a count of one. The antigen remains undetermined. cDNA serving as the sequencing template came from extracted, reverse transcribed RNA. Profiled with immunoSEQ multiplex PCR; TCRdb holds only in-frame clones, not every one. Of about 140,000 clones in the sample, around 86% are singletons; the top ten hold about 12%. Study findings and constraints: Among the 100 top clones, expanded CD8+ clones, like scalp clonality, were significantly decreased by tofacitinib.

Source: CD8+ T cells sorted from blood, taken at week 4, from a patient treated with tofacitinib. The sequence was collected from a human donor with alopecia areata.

CDR3 coding DNA: TGTGCCAGCAGCCAAACTACAGGATCCCAGTACTTC. Translating it yields CASSQTTGSQYF. The V gene is TRBV16, the J gene TRBJ2-5, with a weak D call TRBD1 (5 bases). V lost 2 bases and J 9 bases, leaving 10 bases between the germline ends. The V gene's germline CDR1 is KGHSY and CDR2 FQNENV. The CDR3 loop spans 12 amino acids.